This entry lists 10 T cell receptor beta chains sequenced from one sample in a study of shared T cell receptors in the human thymus. TCRdb's copy holds only in-frame clones and misses some; the assay was immunoSEQ multiplex PCR. The sample records fewer than 700,000 clones, roughly 90% being singletons. This sample was also put to use in a study of human thymus T cells.

Sequenced sample: thymocytes. Every receptor here comes from a boy less than two years old with a congenital heart defect.

The genes are TRBV5-1 and TRBJ2-3, with 10 bases aligning to TRBD2. The ends lost 7 bases at V and 0 bases at J; junction bases unmatched: 11. The CDR3 totals 17 residues. Germline V lookup: CDR1 SGHRS, CDR2 YFSETQ. CDR3 DNA sequence: TGCGCCAGCGGCACTAGCGGGAATAACAATAGCACAGATACGCAGTATTTT. It codes for CASGTSGNNNSTDTQYF.

This clone was detected once. V is TRBV29-1 and J is TRBJ2-5; 13 bases match TRBD2. Germline CDR1 reads SQVTM; CDR2 reads ANQGSEA. The CDR3 has 14 residues. V shed 6 bases and J 5 bases; nucleotides not matched to a gene: 6. CDR3 coding DNA: TGCAGCGTAAGGACTAGCGGGAGTGGGGAGACCCAGTACTTC. Translated: CSVRTSGSGETQYF.

The chain uses TRBV10-3 and TRBJ1-3; 7 bases are a match to TRBD1. The CDR3 consists of 17 residues. V lost 2 bases to trimming and J lost 2 bases; unmatched junction nucleotides: 9. Germline lookup yields CDR1 ENHRY and CDR2 SYGVKD. The CDR3 reads CAISEGGQSRTGNTIYF. The CDR3 bases are TGTGCCATCAGTGAGGGGGGACAGAGCCGTACTGGAAACACCATATATTTT.

The chain joins TRBV10-2 to TRBJ2-7; 9 bases align to TRBD1. Looked up from germline, CDR1 is WSHSY and CDR2 is SAAADI. The CDR3 spans 16 residues. V trimming: 2 bases; J trimming: 4 bases; junction bases outside the gene matches: 9. The CDR3 spells CASSEASSDRGYEQYF. The CDR3 DNA is TGCGCCAGCAGTGAGGCCTCAAGTGACAGGGGGTACGAGCAGTACTTC.

This chain joins TRBV11-2 and TRBJ2-3, with D unclear. Germline CDR1 and CDR2: SGHAT and FQNNGV. Deletions cut 5 bases from V and 0 bases from J, with 9 bases between. CDR3 length: 14 residues. The DNA of the CDR3 is TGTGCCAGCAGCCCGAGTCGAAGCACAGATACGCAGTATTTT. Translating gives CASSPSRSTDTQYF.

This chain connects TRBV11-2 to TRBJ2-5; 8 nucleotides match TRBD1. V lost 3 bases to trimming and J lost 5 bases; unmatched junction nucleotides: 8. CDR1 and CDR2 (germline): SGHAT, FQNNGV. CDR3 length: 15 residues. CDR3 amino acids: CASSFGRGLLETQYF. The CDR3 nucleotides are TGTGCCAGCAGCTTCGGCAGGGGGCTGTTGGAGACCCAGTACTTC.

J is TRBJ2-5 and V is TRBV30, with D possibly matching TRBD2 (5 bases). V was pared by 0 bases and J by 5 bases, with 10 bases between. The CDR3 has 13 residues. CDR1 is GTSNPN and CDR2 is SVGIG in the germline V gene (reference sequence). CDR3 coding DNA: TGTGCCTGGAGTGTCGGGGAGCAGGAGACCCAGTACTTC. Its translation: CAWSVGEQETQYF.

The V gene is TRBV7-9, the J gene TRBJ2-1; 14 nucleotides match TRBD2. CDR1 and CDR2 (germline): SEHNR, FQNEAQ (reference sequence). The CDR3 loop spans 15 amino acids. Unmatched junction bases numbered 4, after V lost 5 bases and J lost 7 bases. The CDR3 region has the DNA TGTGCCAGCAGCCCACGACTAGCGGGAGGGAATGAGCAGTTCTTC. Its translation is CASSPRLAGGNEQFF.

This clone was recorded only once. The chain recombines TRBV27 with TRBJ2-3, with 9 bases matching TRBD2. CDR1 is MNHEY and CDR2 is SMNVEV in the germline V gene (reference sequence). CDR3 size: 15 residues. The V gene end was trimmed by 3 bases and the J gene end by 6 bases; junction bases not matched to a gene: 7. The chain's CDR3 is CASSFGGRAIDTQYF. DNA for the CDR3: TGTGCCAGCAGTTTCGGCGGGAGGGCCATTGATACGCAGTATTTT.

V gene TRBV7-9 combines with J gene TRBJ1-5; 8 nucleotides match TRBD1. Germline V lookup: CDR1 SEHNR, CDR2 FQNEAQ (reference sequence). V was clipped by 1 base and J by 2 bases; unmatched bases: 7. The CDR3 contains 17 residues. CDR3 nucleotides: TGTGCCAGCAGCTTAGTTCGGACAGGGCGACGCAATCAGCCCCAGCATTTT. Amino acids: CASSLVRTGRRNQPQHF.